This entry is about one T cell receptor (beta chain). Its antigen is unknown. These data are taken from a study of T cell responses to AZD1222 COVID-19 vaccine. Study-wide results and caveats: Donors, mostly white British, included more females; clonal diversity was possibly underestimated. There were vaccine-associated CD4 TCRs across spike, dominant at 160-218 and 743-854.

The data were produced by immunoSEQ multiplex PCR, yet TCRdb's version contains in-frame clones alone and is incomplete. The data hold some 140,000 clones, with almost 85% observed a single time. Germline values: CDR1 SEHNR, CDR2 FQNEAQ (reference sequence). The CDR3 contains 12 residues. V gave up 6 bases and J gave up 4 bases, with 7 bases separating them. The receptor was derived from an adult who received the MenACWY meningococcal vaccine as a control. The rearrangement joins TRBV7-9 to TRBJ1-3; D is ambiguous. This material consisted of peripheral blood, taken 28 days after the second dose of the MenACWY control vaccine. CDR3: CASRSNGNTIYF. CDR3 DNA: TGTGCCAGCAGATCTAACGGAAACACCATATATTTT. The entire variable domain, with the rest obtained from reference TRBV7-9 and TRBJ1-3, is as follows: DTGVSQNPRHKITKRGQNVTFRCDPISEHNRLYWYRQTLGQGPEFLTYFQNEAQLEKSRLLSDRFSAERPKGSFSTLEIQRTEQGDSAMYLCASRSNGNTIYFGEGSWLTVV.